The next 13 T cell receptor beta chains were all read from a single sample in a study of shared T cell receptors in the human thymus. TCRdb's copy holds only in-frame clones and misses some; the assay was immunoSEQ multiplex PCR. The sample has 63,000 or so clones; 90% to 95% are singletons. Sequencing was performed on thymocytes. Every receptor here comes from a human donor.

The chain has TRBV14 and TRBJ1-6; TRBD1 is a possible D gene (6 bases). CDR3 length: 19 residues. In germline, CDR1 is SGHDN, CDR2 FVKESK. Between the trimmed V and J ends, which lost 4 bases and 0 bases, there was a span of 19 bases. CDR3 coding DNA: TGTGCCAGCAGCCGCTTTGCGGGGGGCAATAGCTCCTATAATTCACCCCTCCACTTT. Protein product: CASSRFAGGNSSYNSPLHF.

The chain couples TRBV5-4 to TRBJ1-1; 8 positions match TRBD1. After removal of 4 bases from V and 4 bases from J, the junction contained 3 bases not matched to a gene. Per germline, CDR1 SGHNT and CDR2 YYREEE (reference sequence). This CDR3 contains 13 residues. The CDR3 bases are TGTGCCAGCAGCCAGGACAGGGCCACTGAAGCTTTCTTT. It yields the protein CASSQDRATEAFF.

V is TRBV5-6 and J is TRBJ2-1; TRBD2 matches at 9 bases. CDR3 length equals 16 residues. The germline CDR1 and CDR2 sequences are SGHDT and YYEEEE. With V trimmed by 4 bases and J by 8 bases, 13 bases remained unmatched. This chain's CDR3 is CASSQTPAGGDYEQFF. The CDR3 DNA follows: TGTGCCAGCAGCCAGACGCCAGCGGGGGGCGACTATGAGCAGTTCTTC.

J is TRBJ2-3 and V is TRBV7-9; 9 bases match TRBD2. The length of the CDR3 is 19 residues. V lost 2 bases, J lost 0 bases, and 12 bases stayed unmatched. Germline V gene lookup returns CDR1 SEHNR and CDR2 FQNEAQ (reference sequence). This chain's CDR3 is CASSLLPRVLAGSTDTQYF. DNA of the CDR3: TGTGCCAGCAGCTTACTCCCAAGGGTTCTAGCGGGGAGCACAGATACGCAGTATTTT.

CDR3: CASSADPPPQETQYF. DNA of the CDR3: TGTGCCAGCAGTGCGGACCCTCCTCCACAAGAGACCCAGTACTTC. V usage is TRBV6-1 and J usage is TRBJ2-5; D is uncertain. Trimming took off 4 bases at V and 2 bases at J, with 14 bases between the two ends. This CDR3 comprises 15 residues. CDR1 and CDR2 from the germline V gene are MNHNS and SASEGT.

The V gene is TRBV4-2, the J gene TRBJ2-7, with D perhaps matching TRBD1 (6 bases). CDR1 and CDR2 (germline): LGHNA, YNFKEQ. Trimming took off 1 base at V and 5 bases at J, with 24 bases between the two ends. The CDR3 sequence is 18 residues long. Here the CDR3 reads CASSQGVPVPGHYNEQYF. The CDR3 DNA follows: TGTGCCAGCAGCCAAGGAGTCCCTGTCCCGGGACACTACAACGAGCAGTACTTC.

The chain joins TRBV5-1 to TRBJ2-5; D unclear. From germline, CDR1 is SGHRS and CDR2 YFSETQ. The ends were cut back, 3 bases at V and 1 base at J, with 13 bases in the middle. This CDR3 region has 15 residues. In DNA, the CDR3 is TGCGCCAGCAGCTCCCTGGAGTCTCGCCAAGAGACCCAGTACTTC. Translation: CASSSLESRQETQYF.

V usage is TRBV18 and J usage is TRBJ1-1, with 7 bases that match TRBD1. The length of the CDR3 is 15 residues. Germline CDR1 reads KGHSH; CDR2 reads LQKENI. The V gene end was trimmed by 0 bases and the J gene end by 5 bases; junction bases not matched to a gene: 6. The CDR3 DNA sequence: TGTGCCAGCTCACCACCGGGCAGGGGGAATACTGAAGCTTTCTTT. It is translated as CASSPPGRGNTEAFF.

The chain links TRBV4-1 to TRBJ1-1, with a weak D call TRBD1 (6 bases). Germline CDR1 is MGHRA and CDR2 is YSYEKL. CDR3 length: 19 residues. V was pared by 2 bases and J by 0 bases, with 22 bases between. Here the CDR3 DNA reads TGCGCCAGCAGCCAATGTGTCGGATCGGACAGAGGTCTGAACACTGAAGCTTTCTTT. This translates into CASSQCVGSDRGLNTEAFF.

The gene calls are TRBV11-1 and TRBJ2-1; 8 positions match TRBD1. CDR1 SGHAT and CDR2 FQDESV come from the germline V gene (reference sequence). The CDR3 runs 16 residues. V shed 5 bases, J shed 4 bases, and the junction held 10 bases outside the gene matches. CDR3 nucleotide sequence: TGTGCCAGCAGCGCCGGACAGGGCCAATCTTACAATGAGCAGTTCTTC. Protein product: CASSAGQGQSYNEQFF.

The V call is TRBV7-9, the J call TRBJ1-1, with 8 bases matching TRBD1. CDR1 and CDR2 from the germline V gene are SEHNR and FQNEAQ (reference sequence). The CDR3 loop spans 17 amino acids. V dropped 1 base and J dropped 1; count of bases not matched to a gene: 8. CDR3 nucleotide sequence: TGTGCCAGCAGCTTAGTCGCCCGGACAGGGCGGAACACTGAAGCTTTCTTT. It is translated as CASSLVARTGRNTEAFF.

This clone was picked up one time. The V and J genes are TRBV11-1 and TRBJ2-1, with TRBD2 as a possible D gene (6 bases). CDR3 size: 13 residues. V gave up 5 bases and J gave up 8 bases, with 13 bases separating them. Germline loops: CDR1 SGHAT, CDR2 FQDESV (reference sequence). CDR3 DNA sequence: TGTGCCAGCAGCCCAGGCCCGGGGGATGAGCAGTTCTTC. It specifies CASSPGPGDEQFF.

The genes are TRBV18 and TRBJ2-7; D gene ambiguous. CDR1 KGHSH and CDR2 LQKENI come from the germline V gene. V was shortened by 0 bases and J by 3 bases, with 15 bases between the two germline ends. There are 16 residues in the CDR3. CDR3 nucleotides: TGTGCCAGCTCACCACCCCCCGGCGGAGACTTCTACGAGCAGTACTTC. It encodes CASSPPPGGDFYEQYF.